This TCR beta chain comes out of a study of cytomegalovirus exposure and HLA in healthy donors. The wider study: Among the approximately 410 genotyped donors, 65% to 90% were placed in the Caucasian-associated ancestry cluster. Study-wide findings and caveats: A later analysis reportedly identified an Asian-associated ancestry cluster as carrying fewer N-insertions than the roughly 700-donor mean.

Each donor was nominally healthy when sampled (though unrecorded immune exposures were likely). PCR employed 60 Vbeta and 13 Jbeta primers. Sequencing used immunoSEQ multiplex PCR; TCRdb keeps in-frame clones, though not all of them. There are under 250,000 clones in the sample; 75% to 80% occur only once, and 1.8% lies in the top ten. J lost 6 bases, V lost 2 bases, and 2 bases had no gene match. CDR1 and CDR2 from the germline V gene are MNHEY and SMNVEV (reference sequence). This CDR3 region has 13 residues. The table lists this clone with a few counts. Its antigen is still unknown. The sample comprised PBMCs. This chain uses TRBV27 with TRBJ1-2, with TRBD1 matching 8 bases. The source is a male donor in good health and CMV-seronegative. The CDR3 loop reads CASSLHRGNGYTF. The CDR3, as DNA: TGTGCCAGCAGTTTACACAGGGGGAATGGCTACACCTTC.